One sample yielded the 25 T cell receptor beta chains listed below, sequenced in a study of PD-L1 blockade in urothelial cancer. Some clones are missing from TCRdb's copy, which holds only in-frame ones; the method was immunoSEQ multiplex PCR. The sample records fewer than 25,000 clones, approximately 90% being singletons. The starting material was PBMCs, obtained around atezolizumab (anti-PD-L1) treatment. All receptors come from a man aged 45-65 years with urothelial cancer.

The chain joins TRBV9 to TRBJ2-1, with 7 bases fitting TRBD2. Germline V gene lookup returns CDR1 SGDLS and CDR2 YYNGEE. The CDR3 consists of 14 residues. Trimming took 6 bases from V and 8 from J; bases not matched to a gene: 11. CDR3: CASTTGGSGDEQFF. The DNA for the CDR3 is TGTGCCAGCACCACCGGGGGGAGCGGGGATGAGCAGTTCTTC. Filled out from reference TRBV9 and TRBJ2-1, the complete variable domain reads DSGVTQTPKHLITATGQRVTLRCSPRSGDLSVYWYQQSLDQGLQFLIQYYNGEERAKGNILERFSAQQFPDLHSELNLSSLELGDSALYFCASTTGGSGDEQFFGPGTRLTVL.

The chain employs TRBV5-1 and TRBJ2-1; 9 nucleotides agree with TRBD1. With V trimmed by 5 bases and J by 2 bases, 5 bases remained unmatched. The CDR3 spans 15 residues. Germline V CDR1 and CDR2: SGHRS, YFSETQ. CDR3 loop: CASSSGTGTYNEQFF. For the CDR3, the DNA is TGCGCCAGCAGTTCGGGGACAGGGACCTACAATGAGCAGTTCTTC.

The chain carries TRBV9 and TRBJ1-2, with D possibly being TRBD1 (5 bases). V was shortened by 3 bases and J by 2 bases, with 11 bases between the two germline ends. Germline V gene data show CDR1 as SGDLS and CDR2 as YYNGEE. The CDR3 is 14 amino acids. CDR3 sequence (DNA): TGTGCCAGCAGCGGCTCGGACATAAACTATGGCTACACCTTC. Encoded protein: CASSGSDINYGYTF.

The gene calls are TRBV9 and TRBJ1-1; no reliable D call. The CDR3 extends over 14 amino acids. Trimming removed 6 bases at V and 1 base at J, with 13 bases between. Per the germline V gene, CDR1 is SGDLS and CDR2 is YYNGEE. Here the CDR3 reads CASTLLSSNTEAFF. CDR3 nucleotides: TGTGCCAGCACCCTATTGAGTTCGAACACTGAAGCTTTCTTT. Variable domain in full (rest from reference TRBV9 and TRBJ1-1): DSGVTQTPKHLITATGQRVTLRCSPRSGDLSVYWYQQSLDQGLQFLIQYYNGEERAKGNILERFSAQQFPDLHSELNLSSLELGDSALYFCASTLLSSNTEAFFGQGTRLTVV.

The rearrangement uses TRBV19 and TRBJ2-2, with 7 positions matching TRBD1. The CDR3 has 16 residues. The trim removed 4 bases at V and 2 bases at J, leaving 7 bases unmatched. Germline CDR1 and CDR2: LNHDA and SQIVND (reference sequence). DNA for the CDR3: TGTGCCAGTAGTAGGAACACAGGGGCTAACACCGGGGAGCTGTTTTTT. It specifies CASSRNTGANTGELFF.

The J gene is TRBJ2-2, the V gene TRBV10-3, with 8 bases that match TRBD2. The germline V gene encodes CDR1 ENHRY and CDR2 SYGVKD. The CDR3 totals 18 residues. V dropped 4 bases and J dropped 2; count of bases not matched to a gene: 12. DNA of the CDR3: TGTGCCATCAGTGGATTTAGGCCCGCGGGGGGTAACACCGGGGAGCTGTTTTTT. Its protein is CAISGFRPAGGNTGELFF.

This chain links TRBV7-2 with TRBJ2-1; TRBD2 is a possible D gene (6 bases). V lost 3 bases, J lost 7 bases, and 10 bases lay in between. This CDR3 spans 13 amino acids. Germline V gives CDR1 SGHTA, CDR2 FQGNSA. CDR3 sequence: CASSFRLANEQFF. In DNA form, the CDR3 reads TGTGCCAGCAGCTTTAGGCTAGCGAATGAGCAGTTCTTC. Using reference TRBV7-2 and TRBJ2-1 for the parts outside the CDR3, the full variable domain is GAGVSQSPSNKVTEKGKDVELRCDPISGHTALYWYRQSLGQGLEFLIYFQGNSAPDKSGLPSDRFSAERTGGSVSTLTIQRTQQEDSAVYLCASSFRLANEQFFGPGTRLTVL.

The genes are TRBV29-1 and TRBJ2-1, with TRBD1 matching 8 bases. The CDR3 runs 12 residues. CDR1 and CDR2 from the germline V gene are SQVTM and ANQGSEA. The J segment lost 14 bases and the V segment lost 2 bases, leaving 8 bases of the junction unmatched. The CDR3 loop reads CSVESLGQAKFF. The CDR3 region has the DNA TGCAGCGTTGAAAGTCTGGGACAGGCAAAGTTCTTC.

The J gene is TRBJ2-5, the V gene TRBV5-1, with a tentative D call TRBD1 (5 bases). Trimming stripped 4 bases from V and 3 bases from J, with 13 bases between. CDR1 is SGHRS and CDR2 is YFSETQ in the germline V gene. CDR3 length: 14 amino acids. CDR3 bases: TGCGCCAGCAGCCCCGGACACGAGGAAGAGACCCAGTACTTC. It translates to CASSPGHEEETQYF.

The rearrangement links TRBV9 to TRBJ1-3, with TRBD1 identical over 8 bases. Germline CDR1 is SGDLS and CDR2 is YYNGEE. The junction had 5 bases not matched to a gene; V was cut back by 0 bases and J by 0 bases. CDR3 length: 17 amino acids. CDR3 coding DNA: TGTGCCAGCAGCGTAGGTGGACAGGGATTCTCTGGAAACACCATATATTTT. It codes for CASSVGGQGFSGNTIYF.

The chain carries TRBV27 and TRBJ2-1; D is unclear. CDR1 MNHEY and CDR2 SMNVEV come from the germline V gene (reference sequence). CDR3 size: 16 residues. Trimming shortened V by 4 bases and J by 2 bases, and 15 bases separated the two germline ends. The CDR3 is CASSYGSRSTYNEQFF. CDR3 in DNA: TGTGCCAGCAGTTACGGCTCGCGGAGTACCTACAATGAGCAGTTCTTC.

The chain employs TRBV2 and TRBJ2-1, with 9 bases matching TRBD2. CDR1 is SNHLY and CDR2 is FYNNEI in the germline V gene. CDR3 length: 14 residues. V lost 6 bases to trimming and J lost 4 bases; unmatched junction nucleotides: 4. CDR3 sequence: CASSLAGRYNEQFF. The DNA for the CDR3 is TGTGCCAGCAGCCTAGCGGGGCGTTACAATGAGCAGTTCTTC.

The chain carries TRBV5-1 and TRBJ2-2, with TRBD2 matching 9 bases. V trimming: 4 bases; J trimming: 4 bases; junction bases outside the gene matches: 8. This CDR3 contains 16 residues. Germline lookup yields CDR1 SGHRS and CDR2 YFSETQ. The CDR3 sequence is CASSPDAGGRTGELFF. CDR3 bases: TGCGCCAGCAGCCCGGATGCGGGGGGGCGCACCGGGGAGCTGTTTTTT. The entire variable domain, with the rest obtained from reference TRBV5-1 and TRBJ2-2, is as follows: KAGVTQTPRYLIKTRGQQVTLSCSPISGHRSVSWYQQTPGQGLQFLFEYFSETQRNKGNFPGRFSGRQFSNSRSEMNVSTLELGDSALYLCASSPDAGGRTGELFFGEGSRLTVL.

The chain links TRBV6-5 to TRBJ1-2, with D perhaps TRBD1 (5 bases). Germline CDR1 and CDR2: MNHEY and SVGAGI. Trimming removed 6 bases at V and 7 bases at J, with 9 bases between. The CDR3 sequence is 11 residues long. The CDR3 nucleotides read TGTGCCAGCAGGGACGGGGGTGGCTACACCTTC. Translating it yields CASRDGGGYTF.

The rearrangement joins TRBV4-3 to TRBJ2-6; TRBD1 matches at 8 bases. With 2 bases clipped from V and 2 bases from J, the junction kept 8 bases outside the gene matches. The CDR3 spans 18 residues. The V gene's germline CDR1 is LGHNA and CDR2 YSLEER. CDR3 DNA sequence: TGCGCCAGCAGCCAAATCTCCCAGGGGGCCGCTGGGGCCAACGTCCTGACTTTC. This gives the protein CASSQISQGAAGANVLTF.

This chain connects TRBV6-5 to TRBJ1-2; D ambiguous. The CDR3 spans 15 residues. V was clipped by 0 bases and J by 6 bases, with 14 bases between them. Germline V gives CDR1 MNHEY, CDR2 SVGAGI. The CDR3 nucleotides are TGTGCCAGCAGTTACTCGATCCGAGGGATACATGGCTACACCTTC. Its protein product is CASSYSIRGIHGYTF.

V and J are TRBV18 and TRBJ2-3; no firm D call. Germline V CDR1 and CDR2: KGHSH, LQKENI. With 2 bases removed from V and 4 bases from J, the gap between germline ends came to 7 bases. The CDR3 covers 13 residues. This CDR3 is CASSPVRADTQYF. The CDR3 DNA is TGTGCCAGCTCACCAGTCCGGGCAGATACGCAGTATTTT.

The rearrangement links TRBV25-1 to TRBJ2-7; TRBD2 aligns across 10 bases. Germline values: CDR1 MGHDK, CDR2 SYGVNS. Trimming cost V 2 bases and J 3 bases; bases outside gene matches: 1. There are 14 residues in the CDR3. The CDR3 sequence is CASSESGRDYEQYF. The CDR3 region has the DNA TGTGCCAGCAGTGAAAGCGGGAGGGACTACGAGCAGTACTTC.

Only one count was recorded for this clone. The chain is built from TRBV4-3 and TRBJ2-2; the match to TRBD1 covers 8 bases. The CDR3 is 17 residues long. V shed 1 base and J 6 bases; nucleotides not matched to a gene: 10. Germline CDR1 and CDR2: LGHNA and YSLEER. CDR3 region: CASSQAAWTGIPGELFF. In DNA form, the CDR3 reads TGCGCCAGCAGCCAAGCGGCATGGACAGGGATCCCCGGGGAGCTGTTTTTT.

This clone was recorded once. The chain recombines TRBV9 with TRBJ2-7; TRBD1 might be the D (5 bases). V was trimmed by 0 bases and J by 5 bases, leaving 15 bases between them. The CDR3 has 15 residues. Germline loops: CDR1 SGDLS, CDR2 YYNGEE. In DNA, the CDR3 is TGTGCCAGCAGCGTAGGATTCAGGGCGTTGGACGAGCAGTACTTC. It specifies CASSVGFRALDEQYF.

The chain couples TRBV6-5 to TRBJ2-7; 8 bases line up with TRBD2. Trimming at V came to 2 bases and at J to 1 base, leaving 4 bases not matched to a gene. Germline lookup yields CDR1 MNHEY and CDR2 SVGAGI. This CDR3 comprises 15 residues. The CDR3 protein is CASSYGLALSYEQYF. The CDR3 coding sequence is TGTGCCAGCAGTTACGGACTAGCTCTATCCTACGAGCAGTACTTC.

The chain combines TRBV6-5 with TRBJ1-1; 8 bases line up with TRBD1. This CDR3 is built from 14 residues. In germline, CDR1 is MNHEY, CDR2 SVGAGI. Trimming removed 5 bases from V and 4 bases from J; junction bases left unmatched: 6. The chain's CDR3 is CASSPRGPGTEAFF. CDR3 DNA sequence: TGTGCCAGCAGTCCCAGGGGGCCTGGCACTGAAGCTTTCTTT.

This rearrangement joins TRBV6-5 to TRBJ1-2, with D possibly matching TRBD1 (5 bases). This CDR3 has 15 amino acids. Germline loops: CDR1 MNHEY, CDR2 SVGAGI. Trimming stripped 0 bases from V and 6 bases from J, with 14 bases between. CDR3 coding DNA: TGTGCCAGCAGTTACTCGATCGCCAGGGAAAATGGCTACACCTTC. As protein: CASSYSIARENGYTF.

The J gene is TRBJ2-3, the V gene TRBV4-1; 8 bases are shared with TRBD1. Trimming took 5 bases from V and 3 from J; bases not matched to a gene: 16. The germline V gene has CDR1 MGHRA and CDR2 YSYEKL. The CDR3 length is 18 residues. The DNA of the CDR3 is TGCGCCAGCAGCTTACGTGCCGGGACAGGAGGTTTTACAGATACGCAGTATTTT. It is translated as CASSLRAGTGGFTDTQYF.

J is TRBJ2-1 and V is TRBV6-6, with 8 nucleotides matching TRBD1. Per the germline V gene, CDR1 is MNHNY and CDR2 is SVGAGI (reference sequence). The CDR3 runs 14 residues. V shed 5 bases, J shed 4 bases, and the junction held 4 bases outside the gene matches. CDR3 sequence: CASSQGARYNEQFF. The CDR3 nucleotides read TGTGCCAGCAGTCAGGGGGCGCGTTACAATGAGCAGTTCTTC.